This T cell receptor beta chain was found in a study of shared clonotypes between healthy human individuals. The assay was immunoSEQ multiplex PCR, and TCRdb's table has in-frame clones only and misses some. The table includes around 1 million clones, approximately 76% detected once. Regarding this clone: The target antigen is unknown.

Regarding the study as a whole: Sharing across four donors was highest in naive CD4 (roughly 5%) and lowest in memory CD8 (roughly 0.4%).

Germline CDR1 is GTSNPN and CDR2 is SVGIG (reference sequence). This CDR3 has 14 residues. V was pared by 4 bases and J by 4 bases, with 4 bases of the junction left unmatched. Those who donated, Caucasian adults without exception, all lived in Nashville, Tennessee. The TCR originated in a man younger than 35 in good health. The sample comprised memory CD4+ T cells sorted from blood. Noted subset: CD45RA-negative fraction. The rearrangement joins TRBV30 to TRBJ2-3, with TRBD2 identical over 11 bases. For the CDR3, the DNA is TGTGCCTGGATAGCGGGGGGGCGGCCAGATACGCAGTATTTT. Translated: CAWIAGGRPDTQYF.